Shown below are 2 T cell receptor beta chains from a single sample sequenced in a study of cytomegalovirus exposure and HLA in healthy donors. The PCR contained 60 Vbeta and 13 Jbeta primers. Assay: immunoSEQ multiplex PCR; the TCRdb copy retains only in-frame clones and omits some. The table lists 96,000 or so clones, 65% to 75% of them singletons, with 2.5% to 3% in the top ten. Source material: PBMCs. The receptors here all came from a female donor in good health and CMV-seropositive.

The rearrangement uses TRBV29-1 and TRBJ1-4, with no clear D. The CDR3 covers 12 residues. Germline assignment: CDR1 SQVTM and CDR2 ANQGSEA. V was pared by 4 bases and J by 10 bases, with 13 bases between. The CDR3 is CSVVPRPRKLFF. The CDR3, as DNA: TGCAGCGTTGTACCCAGGCCGAGAAAACTGTTTTTT. Full variable domain (rest looked up from reference TRBV29-1 and TRBJ1-4): SAVISQKPSRDICQRGTSLTIQCQVDSQVTMMFWYRQQPGQSLTLIATANQGSEATYESGFVIDKFPISRPNLTFSTLTVSNMSPEDSSIYLCSVVPRPRKLFFGSGTQLSVL.

The V and J genes are TRBV28 and TRBJ2-7, with D tentatively TRBD1 (6 bases). The CDR3 runs to 13 residues. The germline V gene has CDR1 MDHEN and CDR2 SYDVKM. The V end lost 5 bases, the J end lost 9 bases, and 17 bases lay between the germline ends. The DNA for the CDR3 is TGTGCCAGCAGTGGACCTACAGGGTCAGGGCAGTACTTC. It encodes CASSGPTGSGQYF.